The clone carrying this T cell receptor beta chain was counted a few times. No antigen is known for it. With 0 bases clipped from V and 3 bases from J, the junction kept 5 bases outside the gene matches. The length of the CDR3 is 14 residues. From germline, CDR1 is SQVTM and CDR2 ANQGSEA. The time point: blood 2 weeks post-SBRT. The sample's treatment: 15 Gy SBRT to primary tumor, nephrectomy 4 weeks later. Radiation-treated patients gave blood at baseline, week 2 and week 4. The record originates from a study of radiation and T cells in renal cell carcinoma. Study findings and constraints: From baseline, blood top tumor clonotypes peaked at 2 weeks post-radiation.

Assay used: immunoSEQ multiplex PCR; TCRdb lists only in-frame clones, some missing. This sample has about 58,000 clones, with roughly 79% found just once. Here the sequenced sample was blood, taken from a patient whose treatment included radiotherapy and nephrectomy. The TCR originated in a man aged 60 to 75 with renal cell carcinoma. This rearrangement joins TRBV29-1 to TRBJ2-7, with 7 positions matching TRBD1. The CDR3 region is CSVEDNRGSYEQYF. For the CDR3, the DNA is TGCAGCGTTGAAGATAACAGGGGAAGCTACGAGCAGTACTTC.